This T cell receptor (beta chain) was found in a study of shared clonotypes between healthy human individuals. Turning to the study itself: Each donor's CD8 memory used one plate, CD8 naive two, each CD4 subset three. Broader study findings: Depth was large, yet rarefaction showed that sorted-subset sequencing was incomplete. Unshared clonotypes carried lower generation probabilities than those common to all four donors.

The authors divided CD4+ cells into CD45RA+ naive and CD45RA-negative memory subsets. The CDR3 loop spans 13 amino acids. V lost 3 bases and J 6 bases, leaving 10 bases between the germline ends. Germline CDR1 is SGHKS and CDR2 is YYEKEE (reference sequence). Assay: immunoSEQ multiplex PCR; the TCRdb copy retains only in-frame clones and omits some. The sample holds around 2.1 million clones; more than 90% are singletons and the top ten take roughly 0.13%. To note about this clone: Its antigen remains unknown.

Material for sequencing was naive CD4+ T cells sorted from blood. The subset was: CD45RA+ positively selected. The chain employs TRBV5-5 and TRBJ1-5, with D uncertain. This receptor was taken from a young man in good health. This CDR3 is CASSSSHGQPQHF. As DNA, the CDR3 is TGTGCCAGCAGCTCCTCCCACGGTCAGCCCCAGCATTTT.